The following is a TCR beta chain sequence with its context. PCR amplification relied on 60 Vbeta primers (plus 13 Jbeta primers). Assay used: immunoSEQ multiplex PCR; TCRdb lists only in-frame clones, some missing. The sample gives over 150,000 clones, roughly 75% of which show up once; over 4.5% is in the top ten. The record originates from a study of cytomegalovirus exposure and HLA in healthy donors. The sequenced material came from PBMCs. The receptor's source is a male donor in good health and CMV-seronegative.

CDR3: CASSQDPGQGWPQSEQYF. The CDR3, as DNA: TGCGCCAGCAGCCAAGATCCCGGACAGGGTTGGCCCCAGTCCGAGCAGTACTTC. The V gene is TRBV4-1, the J gene TRBJ2-7, with 8 nucleotides matching TRBD1. Germline V gene sequence: CDR1 MGHRA, CDR2 YSYEKL. Trimming cost V 0 bases and J 6 bases; bases outside gene matches: 16. The CDR3 is 18 residues long.